This TCR beta chain was retrieved from a study of CD8+CD57+ T cells in acquired aplastic anemia. Study as a whole: Sorting CD4+ and CD8+ cells gave DNA averaging 3.2 ug. Read counts for CD4+ cells (from healthy donors) averaged about 11 million. General study findings and limits: Controls and patients did not differ significantly in CD8+ Simpson's diversity.

Genomic DNA provided the template from which TCR beta VDJ and CDR3 profiles were obtained. MiXCR, run by TCRdb on the reads, gives a single entry per CDR3 protein. This table has about 400,000 distinct CDR3 sequences, 65% to 80% appearing once. On this clonotype itself: Its antigen is not known. One base away lies a much larger clone, so this may be a sequencing read error.

The CDR3 extends over 16 amino acids. This sequence originates from a human donor in good health, serving as a control. The chain has TRBV12-3 or TRBV12-4 and TRBJ2-3; 10 nucleotides agree with TRBD1. Sequenced material: sorted CD4+, CD8+, or CD8+CD57+ T cells (not recorded which) from PBMCs. The CDR3 protein is CASSSGTGDFTDTQCF. The CDR3 nucleotides are TGTGCCAGCAGTTCCGGGACAGGGGATTTCACAGATACGCAGTGTTTT.